The following is a T cell receptor (beta chain) sequence with its context. Assignment of participants to cohorts was predicated upon participant-reported clinical history. These data are taken from a study of blood T cell repertoires in COVID-19. The wider study: Sites in the United States, Italy and Spain provided acute and convalescent COVID-19 samples. T cells, B-cell-depleted T cells, or PBMCs provided the cDNA or gDNA that served as material.

Methods used by the authors: Using reference gene primer amplification, nucleated cell counts were estimated. Sequenced by immunoSEQ multiplex PCR; TCRdb stores in-frame clones only, minus some. The D gene and trimming were derived from the DNA, and the V and J assignments and clone size from that table. The sample holds approximately 190,000 clones, 82% seen once. This sequence originates from an older woman with acute COVID-19. The sample comprised PBMCs or T cells enriched from blood (not recorded which).

CDR3 in DNA: TGTGCCATCACCCCGGGACAGAGAGGAAACACCATATATTTT. Protein sequence: CAITPGQRGNTIYF. This sequence joins TRBV10-3 and TRBJ1-3; 7 positions agree with TRBD1. CDR3 length: 14 residues. The junction had 7 bases not matched to a gene; V was cut back by 7 bases and J by 4 bases. Germline CDR1 ENHRY, CDR2 SYGVKD.